A single sample gave rise to the 12 T cell receptor beta chains below, sequenced in a study of cytomegalovirus exposure and HLA in healthy donors. Primers included in the PCR were 60 Vbeta and 13 Jbeta primers. The method was immunoSEQ multiplex PCR; TCRdb's version includes in-frame clones alone and lacks a portion of them. The data contain about 200,000 clones, almost 80% of them singletons. Material for sequencing was PBMCs. These receptors were obtained from a man between 18 and 29 years old in good health and CMV-seronegative.

A single count supports this clone. The rearrangement joins TRBV10-2 to TRBJ1-5; 7 bases are a match to TRBD1. The CDR3 has 14 residues. V shed 7 bases and J 5 bases; nucleotides not matched to a gene: 8. Germline V lookup: CDR1 WSHSY, CDR2 SAAADI. CDR3 in DNA: TGCGCCAGCACCACAGGGGTAGGCGATCAGCCCCAGCATTTT. Encoded protein: CASTTGVGDQPQHF.

The table lists this clone with a few counts. The DNA of the CDR3 is TGTGCCATCAGGGACAGTACCTTTGAGACCCAGTACTTC. It is translated as CAIRDSTFETQYF. This rearrangement joins TRBV10-3 to TRBJ2-5; D is perhaps TRBD1 (6 bases). V was shortened by 6 bases and J by 5 bases, with 13 bases between the two germline ends. The CDR3 sequence is 13 residues long. Germline CDR1 is ENHRY and CDR2 is SYGVKD.

The genes are TRBV29-1 and TRBJ2-5; 8 positions match TRBD2. This CDR3 spans 14 amino acids. Germline values: CDR1 SQVTM, CDR2 ANQGSEA. The junction had 9 bases not matched to a gene; V was cut back by 4 bases and J by 5 bases. The CDR3 DNA reads TGCAGCGTTGCCGGGAGGGCAGGCGATGAGACCCAGTACTTC. Translated, it gives CSVAGRAGDETQYF.

The chain combines TRBV5-5 with TRBJ1-5; the match to TRBD1 covers 8 bases. There are 14 residues in the CDR3. V trimming: 3 bases; J trimming: 3 bases; junction bases outside the gene matches: 2. Germline-derived CDR1 and CDR2 are SGHKS and YYEKEE (reference sequence). The CDR3 sequence is CASSSTGDNQPQHF. The CDR3 DNA is TGTGCCAGCAGCTCGACAGGGGACAATCAGCCCCAGCATTTT.

This chain links TRBV6-5 with TRBJ2-5; TRBD1 might be the D (6 bases). Germline V CDR1 and CDR2: MNHEY, SVGAGI. The CDR3 sequence is 12 residues long. The V and J ends lost 5 bases and 2 bases respectively, with 6 bases between them. CDR3 region: CASSDRQETQYF. CDR3 DNA sequence: TGTGCCAGCAGTGACAGGCAAGAGACCCAGTACTTC.

This clone was observed a few times. The CDR3 bases are TGTGCCAGCAGCTTACACGCCTCGGGGGGGCCTAATGAAAAACTGTTTTTT. Translation: CASSLHASGGPNEKLFF. V gene TRBV7-9 combines with J gene TRBJ1-4, with a tentative D call TRBD1 (6 bases). V was trimmed by 2 bases and J by 3 bases, leaving 16 bases between them. The CDR3 loop spans 17 amino acids. Germline V gives CDR1 SEHNR, CDR2 FQNEAQ (reference sequence).

This clone occurred a few times. The chain recombines TRBV2 with TRBJ1-2, with 8 bases fitting TRBD1. Trimming took 7 bases from V and 4 from J; bases not matched to a gene: 5. Germline V gives CDR1 SNHLY, CDR2 FYNNEI. This CDR3 is 13 amino acids long. The chain's CDR3 is CASNPQGGYGYTF. The CDR3 DNA reads as TGTGCCAGCAACCCACAGGGGGGCTATGGCTACACCTTC.

The chain joins TRBV5-1 to TRBJ2-1, with 7 bases lining up with TRBD2. CDR3 size: 15 residues. Germline V CDR1 and CDR2: SGHRS, YFSETQ. J lost 0 bases, V lost 3 bases, and 3 bases had no gene match. CDR3 DNA sequence: TGCGCCAGCAGCTCCGGGGGGAGCTCCTACAATGAGCAGTTCTTC. It yields the protein CASSSGGSSYNEQFF. Full variable domain (remainder filled in from reference TRBV5-1 and TRBJ2-1): KAGVTQTPRYLIKTRGQQVTLSCSPISGHRSVSWYQQTPGQGLQFLFEYFSETQRNKGNFPGRFSGRQFSNSRSEMNVSTLELGDSALYLCASSSGGSSYNEQFFGPGTRLTVL.

The rearrangement joins TRBV9 to TRBJ2-3, with D possibly being TRBD2 (5 bases). Germline V gives CDR1 SGDLS, CDR2 YYNGEE. The V gene lost 4 bases and the J gene lost 6 bases, with 12 bases spanning the gap. The CDR3 covers 13 residues. The CDR3 sequence: CASSLLVTDTQYF. DNA for the CDR3: TGTGCCAGCAGCCTACTAGTTACTGATACGCAGTATTTT. Combining the CDR3 with reference TRBV9 and TRBJ2-3 gives the whole variable domain DSGVTQTPKHLITATGQRVTLRCSPRSGDLSVYWYQQSLDQGLQFLIQYYNGEERAKGNILERFSAQQFPDLHSELNLSSLELGDSALYFCASSLLVTDTQYFGPGTRLTVL.

The chain carries TRBV7-6 and TRBJ2-2; 11 bases agree with TRBD2. Germline V gene sequence: CDR1 SGHVS, CDR2 FNYEAQ. The trim removed 3 bases at V and 5 bases at J, leaving 8 bases unmatched. The CDR3 consists of 17 residues. This CDR3 is CASSFLSGRARTGELFF. CDR3 nucleotide sequence: TGTGCCAGCAGCTTTCTTAGCGGGAGGGCCAGGACCGGGGAGCTGTTTTTT. The full variable domain, in which reference TRBV7-6 and TRBJ2-2 provide the parts outside the CDR3, is GAGVSQSPRYKVTKRGQDVALRCDPISGHVSLYWYRQALGQGPEFLTYFNYEAQQDKSGLPNDRFSAERPEGSISTLTIQRTEQRDSAMYRCASSFLSGRARTGELFFGEGSRLTVL.

V usage is TRBV11-3 and J usage is TRBJ2-1, with D possibly being TRBD2 (5 bases). The CDR3 covers 16 residues. Per germline, CDR1 SGHNT and CDR2 YENEEA. Deletions cut 5 bases from V and 1 base from J, with 15 bases between. In DNA, the CDR3 is TGTGCCAGCAGCCCCAGGCACGGGGAGTCCTACAATGAGCAGTTCTTC. Its translation: CASSPRHGESYNEQFF.

The chain joins TRBV19 to TRBJ2-1; TRBD1 matches 7 bases. CDR1 is LNHDA and CDR2 is SQIVND in the germline V gene (reference sequence). This CDR3 has 15 amino acids. Losses at the gene ends were 5 bases for V and 3 bases for J; bases not matched to a gene: 7. Written as DNA, the CDR3 is TGTGCCAGTAGTTCGTCGGACAGGATCTACAATGAGCAGTTCTTC. It encodes CASSSSDRIYNEQFF.